Below are 5 T cell receptor beta chains sequenced from a single sample in a study of blood T cell repertoires in COVID-19 (dated by TCRdb to about 2020). Library prep was done by the immunoSEQ multiplex PCR assay. TCRdb provides this immuneACCESS table in a form limited to in-frame rearrangements. Some clones are lacking; in checked studies, under half of them reflect an unresolved V gene, and why the rest are absent is not known. This sample gives under 200,000 clones in total; more than 65% of them show up just once. Clones ranked in the top ten supply approximately 11% of the sample. The sample taken for sequencing was peripheral blood. The receptors derive from a man in his 70s with active or convalescent COVID-19.

The rearrangement joins TRBV12-5 to TRBJ2-1, with 11 bases identical to TRBD2. CDR1 LGHNT and CDR2 FRNRAP come from the germline V gene. Trimming at V came to 1 base and at J to 7 bases, leaving 6 bases not matched to a gene. CDR3 length: 16 amino acids. CDR3 amino acids: CASGLGASGGWNEQFF. CDR3 nucleotide sequence: TGTGCTAGTGGTTTGGGGGCTAGCGGGGGGTGGAATGAGCAGTTCTTC. The whole variable domain, remainder taken from reference TRBV12-5 and TRBJ2-1, is DARVTQTPRHKVTEMGQEVTMRCQPILGHNTVFWYRQTMMQGLELLAYFRNRAPLDDSGMPKDRFSAEMPDATLATLKIQPSEPRDSAVYFCASGLGASGGWNEQFFGPGTRLTVL.

This clone was counted a single time. The CDR3 here is CATSPPLRDGKRLGYTF. The CDR3 coding sequence is TGTGCCACCAGCCCCCCACTCCGAGACGGCAAGCGGCTTGGCTACACCTTC. This rearrangement joins TRBV15 to TRBJ1-2; D is undetermined. CDR1 LNHNV and CDR2 YYDKDF come from the germline V gene (reference sequence). Deletions cut 5 bases from V and 7 bases from J, with 26 bases between. The CDR3 runs to 17 residues.

This clone was recorded once. The rearrangement links TRBV6-5 to TRBJ1-5; maybe TRBD1 (6 bases). The CDR3 runs 14 residues. From germline, CDR1 is MNHEY and CDR2 SVGAGI. V was clipped by 6 bases and J by 4 bases, with 13 bases between them. The CDR3 sequence: CASSSDRTNQPQHF. CDR3 nucleotide sequence: TGTGCCAGCAGCTCAGACAGGACAAATCAGCCCCAGCATTTT.

This clone was detected only a few times. V usage is TRBV7-2 and J usage is TRBJ2-2; 8 positions match TRBD1. Germline loops: CDR1 SGHTA, CDR2 FQGNSA. This CDR3 has 15 amino acids. V was pared by 7 bases and J by 6 bases, with 10 bases of the junction left unmatched. The CDR3 here is CASNSRQGPPGELFF. The CDR3 DNA reads as TGTGCCAGCAACTCTCGACAGGGGCCACCCGGGGAGCTGTTTTTT.

V gene TRBV29-1 combines with J gene TRBJ2-1; 9 positions match TRBD2. The CDR3 spans 17 residues. V gave up 6 bases and J gave up 0 bases; unmatched junction bases: 12. Germline loops: CDR1 SQVTM, CDR2 ANQGSEA. The CDR3 loop is CSVLTSGTTSSYNEQFF. The CDR3 DNA reads TGCAGCGTCCTGACTAGCGGCACGACTTCCTCCTACAATGAGCAGTTCTTC.